This T cell receptor beta chain was captured in a study of blood T cell repertoires in COVID-19. Study as a whole: Sites across the United States, Italy and Spain contributed samples from acute and convalescent COVID-19. T cells, B-cell-depleted T cells, or PBMCs provided the cDNA or gDNA that served as material.

CDR3 size: 9 residues. Deletions cut 3 bases from V and 15 bases from J, with 9 bases between. Germline values: CDR1 SQVTM, CDR2 ANQGSEA. Authors' processing steps: By means of reference gene primer amplification, nucleated cell counts were estimated. Repertoires were generated with immunoSEQ multiplex PCR, while TCRdb's copy carries only in-frame clones and drops some. V and J calls and clone size are given by that table; D and trimming were obtained from the DNA. The sample yields about 190,000 clones, around nine tenths seen once. The chain has TRBV29-1 and TRBJ2-1, with TRBD2 as a possible D gene (6 bases). The TCR was taken from a woman in her thirties or forties who had recovered from COVID-19. The source material was peripheral blood. CDR3 sequence: CSVERDPFF. CDR3 in DNA: TGCAGCGTTGAGCGGGACCCGTTCTTC.